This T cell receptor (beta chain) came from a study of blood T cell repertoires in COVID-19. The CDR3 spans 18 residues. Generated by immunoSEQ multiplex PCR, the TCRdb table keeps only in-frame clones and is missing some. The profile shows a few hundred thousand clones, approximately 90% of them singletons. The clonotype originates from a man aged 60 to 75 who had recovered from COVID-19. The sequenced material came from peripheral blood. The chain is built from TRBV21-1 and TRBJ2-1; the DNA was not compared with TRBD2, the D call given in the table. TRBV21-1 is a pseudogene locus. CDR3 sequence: CASSKFLCGAVSYNEQFF. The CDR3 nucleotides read TGTGCCAGCAGCAAATTTTTATGCGGAGCGGTTTCCTACAATGAGCAGTTCTTC.